The 19 T cell receptor beta chains in this list originate from one sample, sequenced in a study of cytomegalovirus exposure and HLA in healthy donors. The protocol was immunoSEQ multiplex PCR, while the TCRdb copy is restricted to in-frame clones and leaves out a portion. The top ten hold approximately 2.1% of the sample, which has tens of thousands of clones, around 90% seen once. The sample comprised PBMCs. Receptor source: a woman aged 25 to 39 in good health and CMV-seronegative.

This clone was counted a single time. The chain joins TRBV7-9 to TRBJ2-1; 8 nucleotides align to TRBD1. Germline CDR1 and CDR2: SEHNR and FQNEAQ (reference sequence). V lost 5 bases to trimming and J lost 8 bases; unmatched junction nucleotides: 2. There are 12 residues in the CDR3. This CDR3 is CASSPQGDEQFF. DNA for the CDR3: TGTGCCAGCAGCCCACAGGGGGATGAGCAGTTCTTC.

The chain combines TRBV5-5 with TRBJ1-5; D unresolved. The CDR3 is 14 amino acids. Trimming pared 2 bases from V and 0 bases from J, leaving 6 bases between. CDR1 is SGHKS, CDR2 YYEKEE, per germline (reference sequence). CDR3 residues: CASSLRDSNQPQHF. The CDR3 region has the DNA TGTGCCAGCAGCTTACGGGATAGCAATCAGCCCCAGCATTTT.

The J gene is TRBJ2-7, the V gene TRBV10-1, with D possibly TRBD2 on 6 matching bases. Germline-derived CDR1 and CDR2 are WNHNN and SYGVQD (reference sequence). This CDR3 contains 15 residues. Trimming pared 0 bases from V and 2 bases from J, leaving 11 bases between. CDR3 sequence reads: CASSESMGGTYEQYF. The CDR3 DNA reads TGCGCCAGCAGTGAGTCGATGGGCGGGACCTACGAGCAGTACTTC.

The J gene is TRBJ1-5, the V gene TRBV19; TRBD1 is a possible D gene (5 bases). CDR3 length: 17 residues. V lost 0 bases and J 2 bases, leaving 14 bases between the germline ends. CDR1 and CDR2 (germline): LNHDA, SQIVND (reference sequence). CDR3 DNA: TGTGCCAGTAGTATAGATTCGGGGGGTGGTGGCAATCAGCCCCAGCATTTT. This encodes CASSIDSGGGGNQPQHF.

The chain employs TRBV30 and TRBJ2-7, with D perhaps TRBD1 (5 bases). The CDR3 sequence is 12 residues long. Between the trimmed V and J ends, which lost 2 bases and 5 bases, there was a span of 10 bases. Germline V lookup: CDR1 GTSNPN, CDR2 SVGIG (reference sequence). CDR3 bases: TGTGCCTGGAGTACGACAGAGAACGAGCAGTACTTC. Protein product: CAWSTTENEQYF.

The chain uses TRBV6-5 and TRBJ2-1; D is perhaps TRBD1 (5 bases). CDR1 MNHEY and CDR2 SVGAGI come from the germline V gene. Trimming removed 8 bases at V and 2 bases at J, with 7 bases between. The CDR3 extends over 12 amino acids. Written as DNA, the CDR3 is TGTGCCAGCGCAGGGACCTACAATGAGCAGTTCTTC. It codes for CASAGTYNEQFF.

V usage is TRBV5-1 and J usage is TRBJ2-1, with TRBD2 identical over 7 bases. Germline lookup yields CDR1 SGHRS and CDR2 YFSETQ. This CDR3 contains 13 residues. The J segment lost 4 bases and the V segment lost 4 bases, leaving 2 bases of the junction unmatched. The DNA for the CDR3 is TGCGCCAGCAGCCTAGCGGATTACAATGAGCAGTTCTTC. This sequence encodes CASSLADYNEQFF.

This clone was found once. The chain employs TRBV29-1 and TRBJ2-5, with 11 bases matching TRBD2. The ends lost 5 bases at V and 5 bases at J; junction bases unmatched: 13. The CDR3 covers 16 residues. CDR1 and CDR2 from the germline V gene are SQVTM and ANQGSEA. In DNA form, the CDR3 reads TGCAGCGTTACCCCGGGACTAGCGGAGAAGAGGGAGACCCAGTACTTC. This sequence encodes CSVTPGLAEKRETQYF.

The chain combines TRBV4-3 with TRBJ2-3; 7 nucleotides line up with TRBD1. The CDR3 consists of 15 residues. Germline V CDR1 and CDR2: LGHNA, YSLEER. J was trimmed by 6 bases and V by 0 bases; bases with no gene match: 6. CDR3 region: CASSQERTGHDTQYF. Written as DNA, the CDR3 is TGCGCCAGCAGCCAAGAAAGGACAGGTCACGATACGCAGTATTTT.

The chain employs TRBV5-4 and TRBJ1-2, with TRBD1 as a possible D gene (5 bases). Germline values: CDR1 SGHNT, CDR2 YYREEE (reference sequence). The CDR3 is 15 residues long. V shed 5 bases and J shed 2 bases, with 16 bases lying between them. This CDR3 is CASRLSGLENYGYTF. The CDR3 nucleotides read TGTGCCAGCAGGTTATCAGGGCTGGAGAACTATGGCTACACCTTC.

The gene calls are TRBV11-2 and TRBJ2-7; D might be TRBD2 (6 bases). V lost 5 bases and J lost 6, with 20 bases in between. CDR1 and CDR2 (germline): SGHAT, FQNNGV. There are 15 residues in the CDR3. The CDR3 nucleotides are TGTGCCAGCAGCCTGGGCCTACCGGGAGACGGCGAGCAGTACTTC. This sequence encodes CASSLGLPGDGEQYF.

The chain carries TRBV5-8 and TRBJ2-7; the D is unclear. CDR3 size: 18 residues. V was trimmed by 0 bases and J by 5 bases, leaving 24 bases between them. Germline CDR1 reads SGHTS; CDR2 reads YDEGEE. As DNA, the CDR3 is TGTGCCAGCAGCTTGGAAAAATTCCCCGGTTTAGATATAGACGAGCAGTACTTC. Its protein is CASSLEKFPGLDIDEQYF.

The V gene is TRBV5-4, the J gene TRBJ2-7; 9 positions agree with TRBD2. This CDR3 spans 16 amino acids. Trimming cost V 1 base and J 0 bases; bases outside gene matches: 5. In germline, CDR1 is SGHNT, CDR2 YYREEE (reference sequence). CDR3 sequence: CASSLWNSGSSYEQYF. As DNA, the CDR3 is TGTGCCAGCAGCTTGTGGAATAGCGGGAGCTCCTACGAGCAGTACTTC.

Here the CDR3 DNA reads TGTGCCAGCAGCTTATCAGGTACCGAAGCTTTCTTT. Residues: CASSLSGTEAFF. The rearrangement joins TRBV7-8 to TRBJ1-1; D gene unclear. The CDR3 length is 12 residues. The V end lost 2 bases, the J end lost 8 bases, and 9 bases lay between the germline ends. Germline V gene data show CDR1 as SGHVS and CDR2 as FQNEAQ.

The rearrangement joins TRBV6-6 to TRBJ1-2; maybe TRBD1 (6 bases). Trimming pared 7 bases from V and 6 bases from J, leaving 18 bases between. The CDR3 runs 14 residues. Germline V gene lookup returns CDR1 MNHNY and CDR2 SVGAGI (reference sequence). The CDR3 bases are TGTGCCAGCACCTACCAGGGGAGACAGGATGGCTACACCTTC. This gives the protein CASTYQGRQDGYTF.

In this sample, this clone turned up a few times. The chain uses TRBV28 and TRBJ2-7; 7 bases match TRBD2. CDR3 length: 12 residues. V was clipped by 9 bases and J by 5 bases; unmatched bases: 7. Looked up from germline, CDR1 is MDHEN and CDR2 is SYDVKM. CDR3 DNA sequence: TGTGCCAGTCACGCGGGAGTAAACGAGCAGTACTTC. This encodes CASHAGVNEQYF.

The gene calls are TRBV6-4 and TRBJ2-1, with D maybe TRBD2 (6 bases). This CDR3 is built from 15 residues. CDR1 and CDR2 (germline): MRHNA, SNTAGT. V lost 4 bases and J 6 bases, leaving 16 bases between the germline ends. The CDR3 coding sequence is TGTGCCAGCAGTGGGACGAGCGGCGGGACCAATGAGCAGTTCTTC. Protein sequence: CASSGTSGGTNEQFF.

The chain uses TRBV4-3 and TRBJ2-1; possible D gene TRBD2, 8 bases. CDR3 length: 18 amino acids. CDR1 is LGHNA, CDR2 YSLEER, per germline. The ends were cut back, 0 bases at V and 3 bases at J, with 18 bases in the middle. CDR3 nucleotide sequence: TGCGCCAGCAGCCAAGACGGGGGGGCGGGACAGCGCTACAATGAGCAGTTCTTC. Translating gives CASSQDGGAGQRYNEQFF.

V and J are TRBV10-3 and TRBJ2-7; 7 nucleotides align to TRBD2. This CDR3 is 15 amino acids long. The germline V gene has CDR1 ENHRY and CDR2 SYGVKD. J gave up 3 bases and V 10 bases, and 15 bases lay outside the gene matches. CDR3 coding DNA: TGTGCCACCTCGGGCGAAGCTAGCGGATACTACGAGCAGTACTTC. Protein: CATSGEASGYYEQYF.